This T cell receptor beta chain was documented in a study of T cell responses to AZD1222 COVID-19 vaccine. Study summary: Pooling was applied to second doses at about 4 or about 12 weeks. Study-level findings and limits: Seropositive at baseline were only a handful of AZD1222 recipients. Nearly half of spike-specific TCRs reportedly target unmutated variant regions.

For this clone: Its antigen is unknown.

Libraries were prepared by immunoSEQ multiplex PCR; TCRdb keeps only in-frame clonotypes and omits some of them. The profile shows approximately 100,000 clones, 70% to 90% of them singletons. V shed 3 bases and J shed 1 base, with 11 bases lying between them. The CDR3 contains 15 residues. Germline V gives CDR1 SGHVS, CDR2 FQNEAQ. This receptor was taken from an adult in good health. The chain couples TRBV7-8 to TRBJ2-3, with D tentatively TRBD2 (5 bases). The sample in question was peripheral blood, obtained on day 0 of AZD1222 vaccination. The CDR3 DNA follows: TGTGCCAGCAGCTTTGAGGGTCGGGGCACAGATACGCAGTATTTT. This codes for CASSFEGRGTDTQYF. Full variable domain (rest looked up from reference TRBV7-8 and TRBJ2-3): GAGVSQSPRYKVAKRGQDVALRCDPISGHVSLFWYQQALGQGPEFLTYFQNEAQLDKSGLPSDRFFAERPEGSVSTLKIQRTQQEDSAVYLCASSFEGRGTDTQYFGPGTRLTVL.